Listed here are 6 T cell receptor beta chains from one sample, sequenced in a study of beta chain features in type 1 diabetes. Every isolated RNA sample was fully reverse transcribed, so sequencing captured expressed TCRB transcripts. Here immunoSEQ multiplex PCR was the method, and the copy in TCRdb shows in-frame clones only, minus some. This table has roughly 240,000 clones, approximately 70% appearing once. The sequenced sample consisted of naive CD4+ T cells from blood. The receptors shown here come from a young man in good health.

The V gene is TRBV5-1, the J gene TRBJ2-7, with D possibly being TRBD1 or TRBD2 (7 bases each). The CDR3 runs 14 residues. The V and J ends lost 4 bases and 2 bases respectively, with 13 bases between them. CDR1 and CDR2 from the germline V gene are SGHRS and YFSETQ. The CDR3 sequence: CASSSGDRTYEQYF. The CDR3 region has the DNA TGCGCCAGCAGCAGCGGGGACAGAACCTACGAGCAGTACTTC.

The rearrangement links TRBV20-1 to TRBJ2-1; D gene ambiguous. The CDR3 consists of 10 residues. V was clipped by 0 bases and J by 8 bases, with 2 bases between them. The germline V gene encodes CDR1 DFQATT and CDR2 SNEGSKA (reference sequence). This CDR3 is CSARDHEQFF. CDR3 DNA sequence: TGCAGTGCTAGAGACCATGAGCAGTTCTTC.

The V and J genes are TRBV29-1 and TRBJ2-1; no clear D gene. The V end was cut by 6 bases, the J end by 0 bases, with 15 bases between. Germline values: CDR1 SQVTM, CDR2 ANQGSEA. The CDR3 runs to 15 residues. CDR3 bases: TGCAGCGTAGATGTGGGGTTAAGCTCCTACAATGAGCAGTTCTTC. It codes for CSVDVGLSSYNEQFF.

Comment on this clone: Other DNA sequences in this sample translate to the same CDR3. This chain joins TRBV14 and TRBJ2-1; no clear D gene. The CDR3 sequence is 11 residues long. Germline CDR1 is SGHDN and CDR2 is FVKESK. V lost 2 bases to trimming and J lost 7 bases, with 3 bases between them. CDR3 amino acids: CASSQRNEQFF. The DNA for the CDR3 is TGTGCCAGCAGCCAACGGAATGAGCAGTTCTTC.

This rearrangement joins TRBV19 to TRBJ2-1, with 7 positions matching TRBD2. J was trimmed by 9 bases and V by 5 bases; bases with no gene match: 10. CDR1 and CDR2 from the germline V gene are LNHDA and SQIVND (reference sequence). CDR3 length: 14 amino acids. The DNA of the CDR3 is TGTGCCAGTAGTCCCCAAGCGGGAAGGGCTGAGCAGTTCTTC. It translates to CASSPQAGRAEQFF.

The rearrangement links TRBV15 to TRBJ2-3; D ambiguous. The length of the CDR3 is 14 residues. Trimming removed 0 bases from V and 3 bases from J, with 7 bases in between. CDR1 and CDR2 (germline): LNHNV, YYDKDF (reference sequence). CDR3 nucleotides: TGTGCCACCAGCAGAGACTGGGGAACAGATACGCAGTATTTT. Protein sequence: CATSRDWGTDTQYF.